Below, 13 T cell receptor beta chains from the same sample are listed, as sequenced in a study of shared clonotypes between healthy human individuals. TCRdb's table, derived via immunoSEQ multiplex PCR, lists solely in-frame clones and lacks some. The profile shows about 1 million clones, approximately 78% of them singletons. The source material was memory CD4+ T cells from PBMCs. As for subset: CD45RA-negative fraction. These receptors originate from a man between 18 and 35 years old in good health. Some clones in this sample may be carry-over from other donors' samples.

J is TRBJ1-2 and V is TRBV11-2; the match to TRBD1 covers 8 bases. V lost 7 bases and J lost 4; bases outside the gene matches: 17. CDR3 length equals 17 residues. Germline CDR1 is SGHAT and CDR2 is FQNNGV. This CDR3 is CASNKLSGGRAFYGYTF. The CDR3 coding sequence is TGTGCCAGCAACAAACTGTCAGGGGGCAGGGCCTTCTATGGCTACACCTTC.

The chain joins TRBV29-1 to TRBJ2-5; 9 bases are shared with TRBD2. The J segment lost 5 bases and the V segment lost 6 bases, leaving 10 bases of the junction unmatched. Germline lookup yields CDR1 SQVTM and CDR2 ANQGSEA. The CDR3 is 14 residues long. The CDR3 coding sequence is TGCAGCGTCGCGGTAGCGGGAGCGAGTGAGACCCAGTACTTC. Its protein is CSVAVAGASETQYF.

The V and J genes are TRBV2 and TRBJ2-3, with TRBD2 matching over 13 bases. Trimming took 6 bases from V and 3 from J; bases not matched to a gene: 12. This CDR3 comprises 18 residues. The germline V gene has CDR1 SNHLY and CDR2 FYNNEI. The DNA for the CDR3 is TGTGCCAGCAGCCTGGGACTAGCGGGGACCGGTAAAACAGATACGCAGTATTTT. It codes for CASSLGLAGTGKTDTQYF. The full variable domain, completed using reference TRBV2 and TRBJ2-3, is EPEVTQTPSHQVTQMGQEVILRCVPISNHLYFYWYRQILGQKVEFLVSFYNNEISEKSEIFDDQFSVERPDGSNFTLKIRSTKLEDSAMYFCASSLGLAGTGKTDTQYFGPGTRLTVL.

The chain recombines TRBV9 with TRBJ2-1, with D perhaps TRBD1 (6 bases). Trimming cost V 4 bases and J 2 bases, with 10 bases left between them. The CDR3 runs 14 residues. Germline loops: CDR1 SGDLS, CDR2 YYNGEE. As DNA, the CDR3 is TGTGCCAGCAGCCACGGGACACCCTACAATGAGCAGTTCTTC. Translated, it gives CASSHGTPYNEQFF.

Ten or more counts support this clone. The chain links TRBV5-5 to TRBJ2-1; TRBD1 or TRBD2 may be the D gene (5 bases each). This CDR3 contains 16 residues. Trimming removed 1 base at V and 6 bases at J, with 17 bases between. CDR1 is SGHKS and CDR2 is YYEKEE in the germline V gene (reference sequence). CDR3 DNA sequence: TGTGCCAGCAGCTTGTTCAGTGTTAGTGGGGGCAATGAGCAGTTCTTC. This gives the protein CASSLFSVSGGNEQFF.

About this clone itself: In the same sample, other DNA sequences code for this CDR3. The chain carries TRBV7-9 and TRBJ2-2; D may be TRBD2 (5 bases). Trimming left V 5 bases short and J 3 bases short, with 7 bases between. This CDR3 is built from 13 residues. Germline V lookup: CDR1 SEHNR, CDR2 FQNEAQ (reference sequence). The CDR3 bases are TGTGCCAGCAGCCGGGGAGACACCGGGGAGCTGTTTTTT. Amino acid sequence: CASSRGDTGELFF.

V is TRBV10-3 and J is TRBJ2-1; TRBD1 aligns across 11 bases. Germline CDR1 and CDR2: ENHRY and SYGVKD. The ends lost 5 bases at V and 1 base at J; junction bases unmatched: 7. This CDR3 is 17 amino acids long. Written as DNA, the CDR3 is TGTGCCATCAGTTCGGTGGGGACAGGGGGGTCCTACAATGAGCAGTTCTTC. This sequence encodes CAISSVGTGGSYNEQFF.

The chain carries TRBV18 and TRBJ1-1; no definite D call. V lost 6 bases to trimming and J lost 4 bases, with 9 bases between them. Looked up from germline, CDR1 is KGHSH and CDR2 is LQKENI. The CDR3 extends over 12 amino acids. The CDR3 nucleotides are TGTGCCAGCTCTCCCGAGGGCACTGAAGCTTTCTTT. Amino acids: CASSPEGTEAFF.

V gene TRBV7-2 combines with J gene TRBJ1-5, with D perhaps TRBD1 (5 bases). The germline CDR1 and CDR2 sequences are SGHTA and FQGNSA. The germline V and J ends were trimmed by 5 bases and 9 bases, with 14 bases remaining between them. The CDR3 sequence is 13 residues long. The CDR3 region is CASSAGSQGPQHF. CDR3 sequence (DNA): TGTGCCAGCAGCGCGGGATCCCAGGGGCCCCAGCATTTT.

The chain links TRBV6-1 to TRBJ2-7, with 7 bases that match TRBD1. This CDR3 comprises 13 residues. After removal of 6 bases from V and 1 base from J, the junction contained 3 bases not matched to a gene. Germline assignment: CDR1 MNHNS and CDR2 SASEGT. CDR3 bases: TGTGCCAGCAGGACAGGGTCGTCCTACGAGCAGTACTTC. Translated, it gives CASRTGSSYEQYF.

CDR3 residues: CASSLAGDTTYGYTF. CDR3 in DNA: TGCGCCAGCAGCTTGGCAGGGGATACCACCTATGGCTACACCTTC. V usage is TRBV5-1 and J usage is TRBJ1-2; D perhaps matches TRBD1 (6 bases). CDR1 and CDR2 (germline): SGHRS, YFSETQ. Trimming took 0 bases from V and 4 from J, leaving 13 bases between them. The CDR3 consists of 15 residues. Complete variable domain (other parts from reference TRBV5-1 and TRBJ1-2): KAGVTQTPRYLIKTRGQQVTLSCSPISGHRSVSWYQQTPGQGLQFLFEYFSETQRNKGNFPGRFSGRQFSNSRSEMNVSTLELGDSALYLCASSLAGDTTYGYTFGSGTRLTVV.

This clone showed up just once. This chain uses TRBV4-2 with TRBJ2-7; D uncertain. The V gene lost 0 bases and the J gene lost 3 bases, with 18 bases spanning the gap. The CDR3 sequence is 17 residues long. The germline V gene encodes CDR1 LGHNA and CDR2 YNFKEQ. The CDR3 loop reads CASSQDFPGSTDYEQYF. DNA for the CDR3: TGTGCCAGCAGCCAAGACTTCCCCGGATCAACGGACTACGAGCAGTACTTC.

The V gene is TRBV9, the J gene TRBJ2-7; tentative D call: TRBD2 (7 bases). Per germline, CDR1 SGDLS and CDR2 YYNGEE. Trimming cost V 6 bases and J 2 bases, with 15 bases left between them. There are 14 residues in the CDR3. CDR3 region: CASKVGGATYEQYF. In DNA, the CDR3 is TGTGCCAGCAAAGTAGGGGGGGCTACCTACGAGCAGTACTTC.